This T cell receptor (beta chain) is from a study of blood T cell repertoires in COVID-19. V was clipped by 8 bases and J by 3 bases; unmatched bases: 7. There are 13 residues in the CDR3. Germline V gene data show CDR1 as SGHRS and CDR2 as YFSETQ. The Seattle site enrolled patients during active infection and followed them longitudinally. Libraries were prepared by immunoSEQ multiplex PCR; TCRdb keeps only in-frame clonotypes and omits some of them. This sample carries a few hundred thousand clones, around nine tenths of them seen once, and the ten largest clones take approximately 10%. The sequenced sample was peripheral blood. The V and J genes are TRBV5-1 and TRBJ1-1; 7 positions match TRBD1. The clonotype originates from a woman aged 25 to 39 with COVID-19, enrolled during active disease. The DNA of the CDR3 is TGCGCCAGTCAGACAGGGTCGGACACTGAAGCTTTCTTT. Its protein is CASQTGSDTEAFF.